These T cell receptor beta chains were read from a single sample in a study of T-cell memory formation after mild COVID-19. TCRdb used MiXCR to reprocess the 5' RACE reads, holding one entry per CDR3 protein. The sample shows nearly 350,000 distinct CDR3 sequences, 10% to 15% of them seen only once. The material sequenced was PBMCs or a T cell subset sorted from them (not recorded which). The source is a man aged 18 to 30 who had mild COVID-19 (a few samples of this study predate the infection). Cell type and time point are not known. The conserved cysteine and the conserved F or W are not part of the CDR3 here. The order of the fields is J gene, V gene, CDR3 protein.

j_call: TRBJ2-2; v_call: TRBV4-1; cdr3_aa: ASSQRTGPNTGELF
j_call: TRBJ2-1; v_call: TRBV6-2/TRBV6-3; cdr3_aa: ASVTGGPLNEQF
j_call: TRBJ2-5; v_call: TRBV10-3; cdr3_aa: AISEFTDRLQETQY
j_call: TRBJ2-1; v_call: TRBV5-1; cdr3_aa: ASSPGGGIDEQF
j_call: TRBJ2-1; v_call: TRBV7-2; cdr3_aa: ASSLHNEQF
j_call: TRBJ2-5; v_call: TRBV7-6; cdr3_aa: ASSLFSSRETQY
j_call: TRBJ2-7; v_call: TRBV11-2; cdr3_aa: ASSLEGQVYEQY
j_call: TRBJ2-3; v_call: TRBV5-1; cdr3_aa: ASSLDRGQGDTQY
j_call: TRBJ2-5; v_call: TRBV7-2; cdr3_aa: ASSLGVSVETQY
j_call: TRBJ2-1; v_call: TRBV5-5; cdr3_aa: ASSSGQGAGEQF
j_call: TRBJ1-2; v_call: TRBV18; cdr3_aa: ASSPRERDYGYT
j_call: TRBJ2-7; v_call: TRBV7-2; cdr3_aa: ARSLSTGSYEQY
j_call: TRBJ2-5; v_call: TRBV4-2; cdr3_aa: ASSQESNGETQY
j_call: TRBJ2-1; v_call: TRBV7-2; cdr3_aa: ASSLLSTAYNEQF
j_call: TRBJ1-2; v_call: TRBV5-1; cdr3_aa: ASSLRDTGHYGYT
j_call: TRBJ1-2; v_call: TRBV4-1; cdr3_aa: ASSHPGTYGYT
j_call: TRBJ2-7; v_call: TRBV9; cdr3_aa: ASSVGWLTSYEQY
j_call: TRBJ2-3; v_call: TRBV6-5; cdr3_aa: ASRVQGFSTDTQY
j_call: TRBJ2-7; v_call: TRBV7-9; cdr3_aa: ASSLEFRGDYEQY
j_call: TRBJ2-3; v_call: TRBV2; cdr3_aa: ASHRTDTQY
j_call: TRBJ1-3; v_call: TRBV5-1; cdr3_aa: ASSLESSVPNTIY
j_call: TRBJ2-5; v_call: TRBV10-3; cdr3_aa: AISATGGETQY
j_call: TRBJ1-3; v_call: TRBV30; cdr3_aa: ASPRGSGNTIY
j_call: TRBJ1-2; v_call: TRBV12-3/TRBV12-4; cdr3_aa: ASGITGDGYT
j_call: TRBJ2-3; v_call: TRBV7-3; cdr3_aa: ASSKYSGGYTDTQY
j_call: TRBJ1-4; v_call: TRBV15; cdr3_aa: ATSTGTGLNEKLF
j_call: TRBJ2-1; v_call: TRBV14; cdr3_aa: ASSPTGTSHNEQF
j_call: TRBJ2-5; v_call: TRBV7-2; cdr3_aa: ASSHPPATGETQY
j_call: TRBJ1-2; v_call: TRBV28; cdr3_aa: ASAGPNTNYGYT
j_call: TRBJ1-1; v_call: TRBV2; cdr3_aa: ASSGQGGTEAF
j_call: TRBJ2-3; v_call: TRBV7-9; cdr3_aa: ASSTRGADTQY
j_call: TRBJ1-1; v_call: TRBV20-1; cdr3_aa: SAKRDRATTEAF
j_call: TRBJ1-2; v_call: TRBV30; cdr3_aa: ASWGTSYGYT
j_call: TRBJ1-2; v_call: TRBV6-5; cdr3_aa: ASSYEGRRGYT
j_call: TRBJ2-6; v_call: TRBV6-2/TRBV6-3; cdr3_aa: ASSTRVSGANVLT
j_call: TRBJ1-3; v_call: TRBV7-9; cdr3_aa: ASTTLGQASGNTIY
j_call: TRBJ2-2; v_call: TRBV20-1; cdr3_aa: SARTAANTGELF
j_call: TRBJ2-1; v_call: TRBV25-1; cdr3_aa: ASSEHYGTGDNEQF
j_call: TRBJ2-1; v_call: TRBV11-2; cdr3_aa: ASNEGQSFYNEQF
j_call: TRBJ1-4; v_call: TRBV7-2; cdr3_aa: ASSLSGSPNEKLF